The next 13 T cell receptor beta chains were all read from a single sample in a study of molecular identifiers for immune sequencing clone quantification. Each CDR3 protein is one row after TCRdb ran MiXCR on the PCR reads. The sample yields about half a million distinct CDR3 sequences, around 25% seen once. The material sequenced was naive CD8+ T cells from blood, with Jurkat cell RNA spiked in. Documented subset: FACS-sorted CD8+CD4-CCR7+CD45RA+ naive T cells. These receptor sequences come from a human donor in good health. Some libraries in this study had Jurkat cell RNA spiked in.

This clonotype was counted ten times or more. The chain links TRBV6-2 or TRBV6-3 to TRBJ2-5; D tentatively reads TRBD1 or TRBD2 (5 bases each). V was trimmed by 5 bases and J by 1 base, leaving 11 bases between them. Germline CDR1 MNHEY, CDR2 SVGEGT. The CDR3 spans 14 residues. CDR3 in DNA: TGTGCCAGCAGTATATCAGGGAGCCAAGAGACCCAGTACTTC. Translating gives CASSISGSQETQYF.

This clonotype was counted between two and nine times. The genes are TRBV12-3 or TRBV12-4 and TRBJ1-4, with 8 positions matching TRBD1. The CDR3 covers 14 residues. After removal of 6 bases from V and 3 bases from J, the junction contained 3 bases not matched to a gene. The CDR3 nucleotides are TGTGCCAGCAGGTCGACAGGGGCTAATGAAAAACTGTTTTTT. Its translation is CASRSTGANEKLFF.

This clonotype was counted only a few times. J is TRBJ1-5 and V is TRBV19; TRBD1 matches 7 bases. V trimming: 6 bases; J trimming: 5 bases; junction bases outside the gene matches: 7. Germline loops: CDR1 LNHDA, CDR2 SQIVND (reference sequence). The CDR3 runs to 14 residues. The CDR3 reads CASRQGGGDQPQHF. The CDR3 region has the DNA TGTGCCAGTAGGCAGGGGGGTGGCGATCAGCCCCAGCATTTT.

The V call is TRBV12-5, the J call TRBJ2-1; no clear D. Germline V gives CDR1 LGHNT, CDR2 FRNRAP. V lost 3 bases to trimming and J lost 7 bases, with 7 bases between them. The CDR3 length is 12 residues. The CDR3 reads CASGFRGNEQFF. As DNA, the CDR3 is TGTGCTAGTGGTTTCCGAGGTAATGAGCAGTTCTTC. Full variable domain (outside the CDR3, taken from reference TRBV12-5 and TRBJ2-1): DARVTQTPRHKVTEMGQEVTMRCQPILGHNTVFWYRQTMMQGLELLAYFRNRAPLDDSGMPKDRFSAEMPDATLATLKIQPSEPRDSAVYFCASGFRGNEQFFGPGTRLTVL.

This clonotype turned up a few times. The CDR3 loop reads CASSLAGRDASGPTTDTQYF. As DNA, the CDR3 is TGTGCCAGCAGTTTAGCGGGGAGAGACGCTAGCGGACCCACCACAGATACGCAGTATTTT. This rearrangement joins TRBV27 to TRBJ2-3; the match to TRBD2 covers 7 bases. Germline V gene sequence: CDR1 MNHEY, CDR2 SMNVEV (reference sequence). CDR3 length: 20 residues. The ends lost 2 bases at V and 2 bases at J; junction bases unmatched: 19.

Only a few counts were recorded for this clonotype. The J gene is TRBJ1-6, the V gene TRBV19, with D possibly being TRBD1 (6 bases). The ends were cut back, 5 bases at V and 7 bases at J, with 15 bases in the middle. The CDR3 has 15 amino acids. Germline V gene sequence: CDR1 LNHDA, CDR2 SQIVND (reference sequence). CDR3 DNA sequence: TGTGCCAGTAGTTCTTACCCCACAGGGAATTCACCCCTCCACTTT. Amino acid sequence: CASSSYPTGNSPLHF.

The CDR3 coding sequence is TGTGCCAGCAGTCCCTCTCGGGGACAATATAGCAATCAGCCCCAGCATTTT. Its protein product is CASSPSRGQYSNQPQHF. The chain recombines TRBV28 with TRBJ1-5, with a possible D match to TRBD1 (6 bases). The V end lost 5 bases, the J end lost 0 bases, and 17 bases lay between the germline ends. The CDR3 has 17 residues. Germline CDR1 is MDHEN and CDR2 is SYDVKM. The variable domain in full, with the rest retrieved from reference TRBV28 and TRBJ1-5, is DVKVTQSSRYLVKRTGEKVFLECVQDMDHENMFWYRQDPGLGLRLIYFSYDVKMKEKGDIPEGYSVSREKKERFSLILESASTNQTSMYLCASSPSRGQYSNQPQHFGDGTRLSIL.

This clonotype appeared a few times. V and J are TRBV11-2 and TRBJ2-3; D is unclear. V was cut by 1 base and J by 2 bases, with 10 bases left in between. CDR1 is SGHAT and CDR2 is FQNNGV in the germline V gene. CDR3 size: 15 residues. The CDR3 DNA reads TGTGCCAGCAGCTTAGGGGTAGGGCCCACAGATACGCAGTATTTT. This sequence encodes CASSLGVGPTDTQYF.

To note about this clonotype: This may arise from a read error, as a much more abundant clone is one base away. The chain is built from TRBV3-1 and TRBJ2-1; 7 nucleotides line up with TRBD1. Per germline, CDR1 LGHDT and CDR2 YNNKEL (reference sequence). The CDR3 extends over 13 amino acids. The CDR3 spells CASSHWTGDEQSF. The CDR3 DNA sequence: TGTGCCAGCAGCCATTGGACAGGCGATGAGCAGTCCTTC.

This clonotype was observed once. One base away lies a much larger clone, so this may be a sequencing read error. V gene TRBV20-1 combines with J gene TRBJ1-1; a possible D gene is TRBD1 (6 bases). The CDR3 totals 14 residues. CDR1 is DFQATT and CDR2 is SNEGSKA in the germline V gene (reference sequence). The DNA for the CDR3 is TGCAGTGCCGACCCTGAACAGGGTGGTACTGAAGCTTACTTT. Amino acids: CSADPEQGGTEAYF.

This clonotype was seen many times. The chain couples TRBV3-1 to TRBJ2-5; D is uncertain. Germline CDR1 and CDR2: LGHDT and YNNKEL (reference sequence). Trimming cost V 4 bases and J 0 bases, with 6 bases left between them. The CDR3 has 13 amino acids. CDR3 sequence: CASSPENQETQYF. In nucleotides, the CDR3 is TGTGCCAGCAGCCCAGAGAACCAAGAGACCCAGTACTTC.

This clonotype was observed a few times. The chain employs TRBV6-7 and TRBJ1-1, with 7 bases that match TRBD1. TRBV6-7 is an ORF for which the function is uncertain. V was pared by 4 bases and J by 4 bases, with 18 bases of the junction left unmatched. The CDR3 runs to 18 residues. The CDR3 coding sequence is TGTGCCAGCAGTTTACCCCGGGGACAGAGGCTTCGGGGCACTGAAGCTTTCTTT. This encodes CASSLPRGQRLRGTEAFF.

The chain couples TRBV13 to TRBJ1-2; D is undetermined. The CDR3 extends over 15 amino acids. Germline lookup yields CDR1 PRHDT and CDR2 FYEKMQ (reference sequence). V gave up 1 base and J gave up 0 bases, with 9 bases separating them. CDR3 nucleotides: TGTGCCAGCAGCTTAGCGAGGAGTTCTAACTATGGCTACACCTTC. It specifies CASSLARSSNYGYTF.